Listed below are T cell receptor beta chains from one sample, sequenced in a study of cytomegalovirus exposure and HLA in healthy donors. Clones were read by immunoSEQ multiplex PCR, and TCRdb kept only the in-frame ones, dropping some. The sample includes roughly 200,000 clones, 70% to 85% of them seen just once. Sequenced: PBMCs. These receptors were taken from a woman in her 40s in good health and CMV-seronegative. Both conserved end residues are trimmed from each CDR3.

>TRBV28|TRBJ1-2
ASSFGSGYGYT
>TRBV9|TRBJ1-5
ASSRDSAGVQPQH
>TRBV4-1|TRBJ1-5
ASSQSGTDALSNQPQH
>TRBV27|TRBJ1-5
ASSFGGGGQPQH
>TRBV15|TRBJ2-2
ATSRDPPARVSTGELF
>TRBV7-7|TRBJ2-7
ASSRDRVGEQY
>TRBV18|TRBJ1-2
ASSPDNGYGYT
>TRBV28|TRBJ1-1
ASSLTGVTEAF
>TRBV4-2|TRBJ1-4
ASSQGGGIQLF
>TRBV6-1|TRBJ1-6
ASSESTVLAPNSPLH
>TRBV9|TRBJ1-1
ASSVGRLNTEAF
>TRBV4-3|TRBJ1-2
ASSPEGDIYGYT
>TRBV23-1|TRBJ2-7
ASSGTGQPLYEQY
>TRBV19|TRBJ2-6
ASSIVRQGWNSGANVLT
>TRBV6-1|TRBJ1-2
ASSEAGGEVNGYT
>TRBV19|TRBJ1-2
ASSANGQARGYT
>TRBV5-1|TRBJ2-7
ASSGPYEQY
>TRBV5-4|TRBJ2-3
ASSGGLAGGPDTQY
>TRBV10-3|TRBJ1-4
AISEPGAGESGEKLF
>TRBV7-9|TRBJ2-5
ASSFPRGLAGETQY
>TRBV7-9|TRBJ1-1
ASSLGQYTEAF
>TRBV19|TRBJ1-2
ASSTLGQGLRGYT
>TRBV16|TRBJ1-2
ASSHPVRPDGYT
>TRBV19|TRBJ1-1
ASSMGQGWDTEAF
>TRBV5-1|TRBJ2-1
ASSLGHQNEQF
>TRBV30|TRBJ1-2
AWSDGHHYGYT
>TRBV21-1|TRBJ1-6
ASSPHRTPSLH
>TRBV6-5|TRBJ2-3
ASSYSAGANTDTQY
>TRBV9|TRBJ2-3
ASSVEQGARDTQY
>TRBV21-1|TRBJ1-2
AVYRTGYGYT
>TRBV21-1|TRBJ1-1
ASSPPRGTEAF